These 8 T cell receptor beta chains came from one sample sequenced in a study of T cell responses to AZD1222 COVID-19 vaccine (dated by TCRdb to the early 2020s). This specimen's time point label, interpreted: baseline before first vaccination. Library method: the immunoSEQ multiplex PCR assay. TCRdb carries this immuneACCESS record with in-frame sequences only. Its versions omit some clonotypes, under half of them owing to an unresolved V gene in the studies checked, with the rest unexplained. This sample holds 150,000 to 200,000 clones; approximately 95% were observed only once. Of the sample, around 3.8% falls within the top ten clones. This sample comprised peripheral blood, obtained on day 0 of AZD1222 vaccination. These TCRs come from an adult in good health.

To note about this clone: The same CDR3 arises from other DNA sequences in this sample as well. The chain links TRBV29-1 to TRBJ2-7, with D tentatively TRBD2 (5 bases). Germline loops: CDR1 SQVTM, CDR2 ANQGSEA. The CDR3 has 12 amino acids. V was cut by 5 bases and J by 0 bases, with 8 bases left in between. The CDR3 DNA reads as TGCAGCGTTTTACGGGACTCCTACGAGCAGTACTTC. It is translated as CSVLRDSYEQYF.

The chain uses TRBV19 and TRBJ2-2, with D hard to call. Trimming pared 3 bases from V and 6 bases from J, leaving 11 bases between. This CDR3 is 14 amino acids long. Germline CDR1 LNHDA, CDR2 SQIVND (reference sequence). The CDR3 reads CASSIRNLSGELFF. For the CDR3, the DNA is TGTGCCAGTAGTATTAGAAACTTATCCGGGGAGCTGTTTTTT.

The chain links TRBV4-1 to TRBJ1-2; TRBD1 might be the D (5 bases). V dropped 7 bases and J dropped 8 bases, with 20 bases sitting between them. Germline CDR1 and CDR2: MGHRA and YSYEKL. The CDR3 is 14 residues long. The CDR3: CASTSDSTRGGYTF. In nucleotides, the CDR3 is TGCGCCAGCACCAGCGACAGCACGAGGGGCGGCTACACCTTC.

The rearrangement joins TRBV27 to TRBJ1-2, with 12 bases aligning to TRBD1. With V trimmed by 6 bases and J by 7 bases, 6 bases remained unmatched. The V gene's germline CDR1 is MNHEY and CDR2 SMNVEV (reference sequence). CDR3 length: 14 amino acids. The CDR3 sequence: CASSLAGQGAGYTF. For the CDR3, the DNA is TGTGCCAGCAGCTTAGCGGGACAGGGGGCTGGCTACACCTTC.

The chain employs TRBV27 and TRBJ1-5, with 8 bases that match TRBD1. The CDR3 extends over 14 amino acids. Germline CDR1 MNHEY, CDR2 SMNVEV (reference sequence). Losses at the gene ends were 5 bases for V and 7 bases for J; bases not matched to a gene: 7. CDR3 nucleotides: TGTGCCAGCAGTGCCTCAGGGGGCAGGCAGCCCCAGCATTTT. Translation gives CASSASGGRQPQHF.

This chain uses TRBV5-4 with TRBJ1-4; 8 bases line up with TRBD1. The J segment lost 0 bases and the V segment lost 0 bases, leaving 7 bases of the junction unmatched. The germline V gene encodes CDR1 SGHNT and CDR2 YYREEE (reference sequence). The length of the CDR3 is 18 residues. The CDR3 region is CASSLEGSGGATNEKLFF. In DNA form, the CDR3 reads TGTGCCAGCAGCTTGGAGGGATCAGGGGGCGCAACTAATGAAAAACTGTTTTTT.

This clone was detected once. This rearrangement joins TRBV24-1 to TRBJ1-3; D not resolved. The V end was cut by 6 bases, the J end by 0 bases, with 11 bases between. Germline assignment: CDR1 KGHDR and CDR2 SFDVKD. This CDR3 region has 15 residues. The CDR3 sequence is CATSHRSLSGNTIYF. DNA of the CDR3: TGTGCCACCAGTCACAGATCTCTCTCTGGAAACACCATATATTTT.

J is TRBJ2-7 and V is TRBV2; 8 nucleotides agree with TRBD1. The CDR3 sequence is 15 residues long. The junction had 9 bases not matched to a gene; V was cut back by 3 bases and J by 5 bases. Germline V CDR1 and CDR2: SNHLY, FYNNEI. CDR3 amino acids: CASSEGARGLNEQYF. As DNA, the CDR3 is TGTGCCAGCAGTGAGGGAGCCAGGGGGCTAAACGAGCAGTACTTC. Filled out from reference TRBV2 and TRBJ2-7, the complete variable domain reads EPEVTQTPSHQVTQMGQEVILRCVPISNHLYFYWYRQILGQKVEFLVSFYNNEISEKSEIFDDQFSVERPDGSNFTLKIRSTKLEDSAMYFCASSEGARGLNEQYFGPGTRLTVT.